Listed below are T cell receptor beta chains from one sample, sequenced in a study of T-cell memory formation after mild COVID-19. MiXCR was run by TCRdb on the 5' RACE reads, yielding one entry per CDR3 protein. The table lists tens of thousands of distinct CDR3 sequences, roughly 20% of them singletons. The specimen sequenced was PBMCs or a T cell subset sorted from them (not recorded which). The receptor source for this set is an adult who had mild COVID-19 (a few samples of this study predate the infection). Cell type and time point are not known. The conserved cysteine and the conserved F or W are not part of the CDR3 here.

TRBV5-1	TRBJ2-7	ASSLLGTGTYEQY
TRBV7-2	TRBJ1-6	ASSLATGVNSPLH
TRBV20-1	TRBJ1-5	SARDWLRGDQPQH
TRBV30	TRBJ2-1	AWSVLAGYNEQF
TRBV19	TRBJ1-2	ASSMGGADYGYT
TRBV5-5	TRBJ2-7	ASSLTPESGAYEQY
TRBV28	TRBJ2-7	ASSQPGLAWEQY
TRBV27	TRBJ2-7	ASSRGTSGTYEQY
TRBV6-1	TRBJ2-5	ASSEALRGGLQETQY
TRBV24-1	TRBJ2-7	ATSDSRLADSYEQY
TRBV18	TRBJ1-6	ASSGQGPGSPLH
TRBV3-1	TRBJ2-1	ASSQGTQVGEQF
TRBV5-1	TRBJ2-7	ASSQKGGTAYSLSYEQY
TRBV5-1	TRBJ1-5	ASSPQTGSNQPQH
TRBV5-1	TRBJ2-3	ASSFSGGRTDTQY
TRBV4-2	TRBJ2-7	ASSQPLGGDRGLASSYEQY
TRBV30	TRBJ1-5	AWSVGQGSQPQH